Listed below are T cell receptor beta chains from one sample, sequenced in a study of Ad26.COV2.S vaccination and SARS-CoV-2 variants. Measured with immunoSEQ multiplex PCR; TCRdb has only the in-frame clones, and not every one. Among about 680,000 clones listed, roughly nine tenths were seen once. Sequencing used peripheral blood, obtained in a trial of Ad26.COV2.S vaccine versus placebo. The receptors shown here come from a person aged 18 to 59 who received the Ad26.COV2.S COVID-19 vaccine or a placebo. CDR3s leave out the opening cysteine and the closing phenylalanine or tryptophan. Fields, in order: V gene, CDR3 protein.

v_call: TRBV6-5; cdr3_aa: ASSYAGGPDTQY
v_call: TRBV9; cdr3_aa: ASSGGKSDEKLF
v_call: TRBV29-1; cdr3_aa: SAGGGANTIY
v_call: TRBV4-2; cdr3_aa: ASSQEGSRINQPQH
v_call: TRBV6-1; cdr3_aa: ASSETAADYGYT
v_call: TRBV5-1; cdr3_aa: ASSLASGGEGEKLF
v_call: TRBV5-5; cdr3_aa: ASSLDGGGLELF
v_call: TRBV10-3; cdr3_aa: AISEIRLREVTTNEKLF
v_call: TRBV21-1; cdr3_aa: ASSSPGGVDNYGYT
v_call: TRBV19; cdr3_aa: ASSPSARATDTQY
v_call: TRBV29-1; cdr3_aa: SVELSGVSGNTIY
v_call: TRBV7-2; cdr3_aa: ASSPVGSYEQY
v_call: TRBV9; cdr3_aa: ASSSGQGWDEQY
v_call: TRBV6-5; cdr3_aa: ASSPSDNNQPQH
v_call: TRBV5-4; cdr3_aa: ASSVPGTGEYEQY
v_call: TRBV6-5; cdr3_aa: ASKGADTQY
v_call: TRBV7-2; cdr3_aa: ASSLTGTGGYEQY
v_call: TRBV6-5; cdr3_aa: ASRTLAGNTDTQY
v_call: TRBV7-2; cdr3_aa: ASSLSGGSYNEQF
v_call: TRBV10-3; cdr3_aa: AISPLGPPNTGELF
v_call: TRBV5-4; cdr3_aa: ASSQGQGRWYGYT
v_call: TRBV5-4; cdr3_aa: ASKLGQGADTQY